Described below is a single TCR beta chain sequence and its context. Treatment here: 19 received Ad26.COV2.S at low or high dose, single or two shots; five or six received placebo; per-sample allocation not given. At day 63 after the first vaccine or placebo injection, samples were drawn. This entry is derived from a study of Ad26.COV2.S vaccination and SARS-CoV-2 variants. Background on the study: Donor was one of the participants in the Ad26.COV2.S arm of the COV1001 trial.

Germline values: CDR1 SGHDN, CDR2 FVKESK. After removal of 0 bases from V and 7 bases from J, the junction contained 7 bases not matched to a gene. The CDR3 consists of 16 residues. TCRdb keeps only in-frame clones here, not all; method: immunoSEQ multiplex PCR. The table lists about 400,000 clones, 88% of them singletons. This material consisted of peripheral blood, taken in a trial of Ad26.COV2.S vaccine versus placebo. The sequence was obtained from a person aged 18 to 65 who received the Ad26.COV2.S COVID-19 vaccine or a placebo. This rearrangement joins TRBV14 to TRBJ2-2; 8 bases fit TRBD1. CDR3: CASSQDGTGRNGELFF. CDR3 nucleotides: TGTGCCAGCAGCCAAGACGGGACAGGCAGAAACGGGGAGCTGTTTTTT.